A single T cell receptor beta chain is shown here with its context. This record comes from a study of control samples from healthy donors and cancer patients. Some clones are missing from TCRdb's copy, which holds only in-frame ones; the method was immunoSEQ multiplex PCR. The data contain 150,000 to 180,000 clones, approximately 94% of them singletons. Germline values: CDR1 SGHTA, CDR2 FQGNSA. The length of the CDR3 is 15 residues. V lost 2 bases and J lost 5, with 15 bases in between. Sequencing was performed on blood. The chain recombines TRBV7-2 with TRBJ1-2; D is unresolved. The source is a man aged 35-49 years in good health. As DNA, the CDR3 is TGTGCCAGCAGCTTAAAAGTCCTGGCAGTGTATGGCTACACCTTC. This sequence encodes CASSLKVLAVYGYTF.